This TCR beta chain was recorded in a study of CD8+ T cells in alopecia areata. Whole-study context: Treated patients were given oral tofacitinib, which was dosed at 5 to 10 mg twice daily.

Comments on this clone: The target antigen is unknown.

The CDR3 totals 16 residues. CDR1 is ENHRY, CDR2 SYGVKD, per germline. V lost 5 bases and J lost 5; bases outside the gene matches: 9. Whole-study results and caveats: In patients, TCRs were shared less clearly than in mice, and HLA may possibly be involved.

RNA was isolated and reverse transcribed to cDNA, the sequencing template. Sequencing used immunoSEQ multiplex PCR; TCRdb keeps in-frame clones, though not all of them. The sample carries under 250,000 clones, roughly 57% recorded once. This sample comprised CD4+ T cells sorted from blood, obtained at week 0. The chain recombines TRBV10-3 with TRBJ1-4, with 9 bases identical to TRBD1. The origin of this receptor is a human donor with alopecia areata. CDR3 DNA sequence: TGTGCCATCAGTCCGAGTACAGGGGGCTTGAATGAAAAACTGTTTTTT. It is translated as CAISPSTGGLNEKLFF.